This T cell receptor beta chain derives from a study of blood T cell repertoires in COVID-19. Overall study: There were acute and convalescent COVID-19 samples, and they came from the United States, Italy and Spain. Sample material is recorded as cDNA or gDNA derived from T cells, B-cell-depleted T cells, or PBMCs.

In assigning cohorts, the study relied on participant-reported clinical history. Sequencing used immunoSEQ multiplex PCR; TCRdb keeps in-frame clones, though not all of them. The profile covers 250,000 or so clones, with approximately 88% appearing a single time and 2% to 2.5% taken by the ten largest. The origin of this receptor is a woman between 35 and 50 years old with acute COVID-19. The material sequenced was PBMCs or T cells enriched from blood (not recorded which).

The CDR3 is CASKGPATGTGELFF. DNA for the CDR3: TGTGCCAGCAAAGGGCCGGCGACAGGTACCGGGGAGCTGTTTTTT. The J gene is TRBJ2-2, the V gene TRBV9, with D perhaps TRBD1 (6 bases). Trimming cost V 6 bases and J 5 bases, with 17 bases left between them. The CDR3 is 15 residues long. In germline, CDR1 is SGDLS, CDR2 YYNGEE.